The 8 T cell receptor beta chains in this list originate from one sample, sequenced in a study of blood T cell repertoires in COVID-19. The data were produced by immunoSEQ multiplex PCR, yet TCRdb's version contains in-frame clones alone and is incomplete. The sample records fewer than 350,000 clones, 80% to 90% being singletons. Sequenced: peripheral blood. The receptors were sampled from a man aged 25 to 45 with COVID-19, enrolled during active disease.

The rearrangement uses TRBV7-3 and TRBJ1-2, with a possible D match to TRBD1 (6 bases). Trimming left V 3 bases short and J 4 bases short, with 18 bases between. From germline, CDR1 is SGHTA and CDR2 FQGTGA. The CDR3 totals 16 residues. The CDR3, as DNA: TGTGCCAGCAGCTTTGGACAACATAGGGGGAGCTATGGCTACACCTTC. Translated: CASSFGQHRGSYGYTF.

The chain employs TRBV19 and TRBJ2-6; TRBD2 matches 12 bases. Germline V lookup: CDR1 LNHDA, CDR2 SQIVND (reference sequence). V was clipped by 10 bases and J by 3 bases; unmatched bases: 10. The CDR3 has 17 residues. CDR3 sequence: CATTSGRFLGGANVLTF. Written as DNA, the CDR3 is TGTGCCACCACTAGCGGGAGGTTTCTCGGTGGGGCCAACGTCCTGACTTTC.

The rearrangement links TRBV7-3 to TRBJ1-2, with D perhaps TRBD1 (6 bases). Germline V gives CDR1 SGHTA, CDR2 FQGTGA. Trimming took 5 bases from V and 1 from J, leaving 11 bases between them. This CDR3 spans 14 amino acids. The CDR3, as DNA: TGTGCCAGCAGCCCGGACAGCCTTAACTATGGCTACACCTTC. It encodes CASSPDSLNYGYTF.

V usage is TRBV19 and J usage is TRBJ1-3; D is undetermined. Germline assignment: CDR1 LNHDA and CDR2 SQIVND (reference sequence). This CDR3 has 16 residues. V lost 2 bases and J lost 0, with 11 bases in between. Here the CDR3 reads CASSITPGYSGNTIYF. In nucleotides, the CDR3 is TGTGCCAGTAGTATAACCCCCGGGTACTCTGGAAACACCATATATTTT.

The chain is built from TRBV29-1 and TRBJ1-2; D is perhaps TRBD1 (6 bases). The CDR3 is 14 amino acids. Germline V gene sequence: CDR1 SQVTM, CDR2 ANQGSEA. The V gene lost 7 bases and the J gene lost 4 bases, with 19 bases spanning the gap. CDR3 nucleotides: TGCAGCGCCCGACCGGCAGGGGCGAGCTATGGCTACACCTTC. Translation gives CSARPAGASYGYTF.

The chain has TRBV18 and TRBJ2-7; D might be TRBD2 (6 bases). The CDR3 is 18 amino acids. Germline V gives CDR1 KGHSH, CDR2 LQKENI. Deletions cut 3 bases from V and 3 bases from J, with 24 bases between. In nucleotides, the CDR3 is TGTGCCAGCTCACCGAATATGCCGGGAGCTTGGAGGGACTACGAGCAGTACTTC. Translated: CASSPNMPGAWRDYEQYF.

This clone is a singleton in its sample. J is TRBJ1-5 and V is TRBV6-5; tentatively, D is TRBD1 (5 bases). This CDR3 has 15 amino acids. Per germline, CDR1 MNHEY and CDR2 SVGAGI. Trimming removed 7 bases at V and 7 bases at J, with 20 bases between. CDR3 sequence: CASNPTPTVLQPQHF. The CDR3 DNA is TGTGCCAGCAACCCTACGCCGACAGTATTGCAGCCCCAGCATTTT.

The V gene is TRBV5-4, the J gene TRBJ2-4; TRBD1 might be the D (6 bases). V gave up 4 bases and J gave up 0 bases, with 14 bases separating them. CDR1 is SGHNT and CDR2 is YYREEE in the germline V gene (reference sequence). This CDR3 contains 16 residues. For the CDR3, the DNA is TGTGCCAGCAGCCCTAGACAGGATCTAGCCAAAAACATTCAGTACTTC. This translates into CASSPRQDLAKNIQYF.